This TCR beta chain was observed in a study of shared clonotypes between healthy human individuals. All participating donors were Caucasian adults from Nashville, Tennessee. The V and J ends lost 6 bases and 5 bases, in that order; junction bases with no gene match: 15. The germline CDR1 and CDR2 sequences are SGHNT and YYREEE (reference sequence). The CDR3 extends over 19 amino acids. Profiled with immunoSEQ multiplex PCR; TCRdb holds only in-frame clones, not every one. Among some 1,400,000 clones listed, approximately 96% were seen once. Sequences were obtained from naive CD4+ T cells sorted from blood. Subset defined: CD45RA+ positively selected. The receptor was derived from a young man in good health. This rearrangement joins TRBV5-4 to TRBJ2-1; 15 nucleotides match TRBD2. CDR3 loop: CASTSGLAGGTFGDNEQFF. The CDR3, as DNA: TGTGCCAGCACCTCGGGACTAGCGGGAGGAACCTTCGGGGACAATGAGCAGTTCTTC.